The 20 T cell receptor beta chains given below trace back to one sample, sequenced in a study of shared clonotypes between healthy human individuals. Produced via immunoSEQ multiplex PCR; TCRdb's table is partial and in-frame only. The sample includes millions of clones, approximately 93% of them seen just once. The source material was naive CD4+ T cells from PBMCs. The subset is: CD45RA+ positively selected. The receptors originated from a man aged 18 to 29 in good health. Some clones in this sample may be carry-over from other donors' samples.

This chain connects TRBV5-4 to TRBJ2-3; D remains unclear. The V gene's germline CDR1 is SGHNT and CDR2 YYREEE (reference sequence). This CDR3 has 13 residues. Trimming removed 5 bases at V and 0 bases at J, with 7 bases between. The CDR3 DNA reads as TGTGCCAGCAGTGCACCGAGCACAGATACGCAGTATTTT. This translates into CASSAPSTDTQYF.

The CDR3 is CAWSVLGTSEGHQFF. CDR3 nucleotide sequence: TGTGCCTGGAGTGTACTCGGGACTAGCGAGGGGCATCAGTTCTTC. This chain connects TRBV30 to TRBJ2-1, with TRBD2 identical over 10 bases. CDR1 is GTSNPN and CDR2 is SVGIG in the germline V gene (reference sequence). The CDR3 is 15 amino acids. Trimming at V came to 0 bases and at J to 13 bases, leaving 12 bases not matched to a gene. Supplemented by reference TRBV30 and TRBJ2-1, the full variable domain reads SQTIHQWPATLVQPVGSPLSLECTVEGTSNPNLYWYRQAAGRGLQLLFYSVGIGQISSEVPQNLSASRPQDRQFILSSKKLLLSDSGFYLCAWSVLGTSEGHQFFGPGTRLTVL.

The V gene is TRBV18, the J gene TRBJ1-1, with a tentative D call TRBD1 (6 bases). Germline CDR1 is KGHSH and CDR2 is LQKENI. The CDR3 contains 14 residues. V was trimmed by 6 bases and J by 4 bases, leaving 15 bases between them. In nucleotides, the CDR3 is TGTGCCAGCTCGGAGAAGGGGGTTGTCACTGAAGCTTTCTTT. Translating it yields CASSEKGVVTEAFF.

The rearrangement links TRBV7-3 to TRBJ2-5, with D perhaps TRBD2 (5 bases). Judging by the DNA end, TRBJ2-7 fits better; the J call may be wrong. Germline values: CDR1 SGHTA, CDR2 FQGTGA. The length of the CDR3 is 11 residues. CDR3 residues: CASSSSHEQYF. DNA of the CDR3: TGTGCCAGCAGCTCTAGCCACGAGCAGTACTTC.

The gene calls are TRBV5-6 and TRBJ2-5, with D perhaps TRBD2 (6 bases). Trimming removed 4 bases at V and 4 bases at J, with 14 bases between. Germline values: CDR1 SGHDT, CDR2 YYEEEE. The CDR3 runs 14 residues. CDR3 nucleotides: TGTGCCAGCAGCCCCCTGGGACTTCGAGAGACCCAGTACTTC. It is translated as CASSPLGLRETQYF.

Only one count was recorded for this clone. The CDR3 bases are TGTGCCAGCTCACCCACGGTCAACTACGAGCAGTACTTC. Amino acids: CASSPTVNYEQYF. V gene TRBV18 combines with J gene TRBJ2-7; no firm D call. CDR1 KGHSH and CDR2 LQKENI come from the germline V gene. With 3 bases removed from V and 3 bases from J, the gap between germline ends came to 9 bases. This CDR3 has 13 amino acids. The variable domain in full, completed from reference TRBV18 and TRBJ2-7, reads NAGVMQNPRHLVRRRGQEARLRCSPMKGHSHVYWYRQLPEEGLKFMVYLQKENIIDESGMPKERFSAEFPKEGPSILRIQQVVRGDSAAYFCASSPTVNYEQYFGPGTRLTVT.

The V and J genes are TRBV11-2 and TRBJ2-3; 11 bases map to TRBD2. V was clipped by 6 bases and J by 1 base; unmatched bases: 6. Germline values: CDR1 SGHAT, CDR2 FQNNGV. CDR3 length: 16 residues. The CDR3 region is CASRLLSGRGTDTQYF. In DNA, the CDR3 is TGTGCCAGCAGACTTCTTAGCGGGAGGGGCACAGATACGCAGTATTTT.

This chain joins TRBV14 and TRBJ2-1, with unresolved D. The germline V gene has CDR1 SGHDN and CDR2 FVKESK. The CDR3 is 15 residues long. The ends were cut back, 5 bases at V and 4 bases at J, with 15 bases in the middle. CDR3 sequence reads: CASSVQVRAYNEQFF. The CDR3 region has the DNA TGTGCCAGCAGCGTCCAGGTTCGGGCATACAATGAGCAGTTCTTC.

For this clone: Different DNA sequences within this sample yield the same CDR3. The chain employs TRBV5-6 and TRBJ2-7; D possibly corresponds to TRBD2 (5 bases). Trimming stripped 0 bases from V and 3 bases from J, with 7 bases between. Germline assignment: CDR1 SGHDT and CDR2 YYEEEE. This CDR3 spans 13 amino acids. This CDR3 is CASSLDRGYEQYF. For the CDR3, the DNA is TGTGCCAGCAGCTTGGACCGGGGCTACGAGCAGTACTTC.

V and J are TRBV11-3 and TRBJ2-5; 8 bases agree with TRBD2. J lost 2 bases, V lost 1 base, and 6 bases had no gene match. The CDR3 totals 16 residues. Germline values: CDR1 SGHNT, CDR2 YENEEA. The CDR3 reads CASSLVSSSGQETQYF. The CDR3 region has the DNA TGTGCCAGCAGCTTAGTTAGTTCTAGCGGGCAAGAGACCCAGTACTTC.

V usage is TRBV2 and J usage is TRBJ2-3; D ambiguous. The V end lost 11 bases, the J end lost 1 base, and 13 bases lay between the germline ends. CDR1 and CDR2 from the germline V gene are SNHLY and FYNNEI. This CDR3 spans 13 amino acids. The CDR3 here is CAAQRLGTDTQYF. The CDR3, as DNA: TGTGCCGCCCAGCGTCTTGGCACAGATACGCAGTATTTT. The full variable domain, its missing parts supplied by reference TRBV2 and TRBJ2-3, is EPEVTQTPSHQVTQMGQEVILRCVPISNHLYFYWYRQILGQKVEFLVSFYNNEISEKSEIFDDQFSVERPDGSNFTLKIRSTKLEDSAMYFCAAQRLGTDTQYFGPGTRLTVL.

This CDR3 is CASSDPSGPGNTIYF. CDR3 nucleotides: TGTGCCAGCAGCGATCCCTCCGGACCTGGAAACACCATATATTTT. The V and J genes are TRBV5-4 and TRBJ1-3; no clear D gene. The CDR3 has 15 residues. Trimming took 4 bases from V and 2 from J, leaving 13 bases between them. Germline values: CDR1 SGHNT, CDR2 YYREEE (reference sequence).

The chain carries TRBV6-5 and TRBJ1-1; D gene unclear. Trimming shortened V by 2 bases and J by 1 base, and 5 bases separated the two germline ends. Germline CDR1 MNHEY, CDR2 SVGAGI. This CDR3 has 13 residues. CDR3 coding DNA: TGTGCCAGCAGTTACGCACAGAACACTGAAGCTTTCTTT. It is translated as CASSYAQNTEAFF.

The rearrangement uses TRBV11-3 and TRBJ2-2, with TRBD2 matching 9 bases. Germline CDR1 is SGHNT and CDR2 is YENEEA. This CDR3 spans 19 amino acids. Trimming removed 0 bases from V and 4 bases from J; junction bases left unmatched: 12. Written as DNA, the CDR3 is TGTGCCAGCAGCTTAGACCTAGCGGGACTAGGAACCGGCACCGGGGAGCTGTTTTTT. As protein: CASSLDLAGLGTGTGELFF.

The rearrangement links TRBV28 to TRBJ2-7; 9 bases agree with TRBD1. After removal of 4 bases from V and 4 bases from J, the junction contained 14 bases not matched to a gene. The CDR3 runs to 17 residues. Germline CDR1 is MDHEN and CDR2 is SYDVKM. CDR3 residues: CASSSHRQGGTGYEQYF. Here the CDR3 DNA reads TGTGCCAGCAGTTCCCATCGACAGGGGGGGACGGGATACGAGCAGTACTTC.

This chain joins TRBV9 and TRBJ1-4; weak D call: TRBD1 (5 bases). CDR3 length equals 15 residues. CDR1 is SGDLS and CDR2 is YYNGEE in the germline V gene. V lost 0 bases and J lost 7, with 13 bases in between. The CDR3 spells CASSVGAGLGEKLFF. CDR3 coding DNA: TGTGCCAGCAGCGTAGGAGCAGGGCTTGGTGAAAAACTGTTTTTT.

The CDR3 coding sequence is TGTGCCAGCTCACCAACAGGGATAAGGTACGAGCAGTACTTC. Amino acid sequence: CASSPTGIRYEQYF. The chain carries TRBV18 and TRBJ2-7; a possible D gene is TRBD1 (6 bases). CDR1 KGHSH and CDR2 LQKENI come from the germline V gene. Deletions cut 2 bases from V and 4 bases from J, with 12 bases between. This CDR3 is 14 amino acids long.

The chain is built from TRBV10-3 and TRBJ1-1; 8 bases line up with TRBD1. From germline, CDR1 is ENHRY and CDR2 SYGVKD. V was clipped by 4 bases and J by 11 bases; unmatched bases: 6. The CDR3 sequence is 12 residues long. The CDR3 nucleotides are TGTGCCATCAGTGCGGACAGGGTTGGTGCTTTCTTT. Its translation is CAISADRVGAFF.

The gene calls are TRBV6-1 and TRBJ1-5; D gene unclear. The V end was cut by 4 bases, the J end by 0 bases, with 13 bases between. Germline CDR1 and CDR2: MNHNS and SASEGT. The CDR3 covers 16 residues. The CDR3 DNA follows: TGTGCCAGCAGTGCTACCGGGCCGAATAGCAATCAGCCCCAGCATTTT. Translation gives CASSATGPNSNQPQHF.

This clone appeared a few times. The chain couples TRBV2 to TRBJ1-5; TRBD1 aligns across 7 bases. V shed 6 bases and J 7 bases; nucleotides not matched to a gene: 6. CDR1 and CDR2 (germline): SNHLY, FYNNEI. The CDR3 covers 13 residues. The CDR3 coding sequence is TGTGCCAGCAGCGACAGGGCGGAGCAGCCCCAGCATTTT. It codes for CASSDRAEQPQHF.